Below, one T cell receptor (beta chain) is given with its context. The data belong to a study of cytomegalovirus exposure and HLA in healthy donors. Background on the study: Earlier work reported 100 million or so unique TCR beta sequences from 150 million to 200 million T cells.

The study ran its PCR with 60 Vbeta and 13 Jbeta primers. Libraries were prepared by immunoSEQ multiplex PCR; TCRdb keeps only in-frame clonotypes and omits some of them. The sample has around 80,000 clones; 60% to 85% are singletons. Whereas donors were nominally healthy upon sampling, unrecorded immune exposures were probable. Sequencing was done on a sample of PBMCs. This clonotype was sampled from a man aged 35-49 years in good health and CMV-seronegative.

In DNA, the CDR3 is TGTGCCAGCTCACTGGACAGGGGGCAGGAGACCCAGTACTTC. Translated: CASSLDRGQETQYF. The chain is built from TRBV18 and TRBJ2-5; TRBD1 matches at 11 bases. The CDR3 totals 14 residues. Germline-derived CDR1 and CDR2 are KGHSH and LQKENI. J lost 5 bases, V lost 4 bases, and 3 bases had no gene match.